This T cell receptor (beta chain) stems from a study of immune evolution from preneoplasia to lung adenocarcinoma (TCRdb year 2021). At the level of the whole study: HLA loss of heterozygosity was seen in about 7%, 15% and 30% of AIS, MIA and ADC lesions, and in no AAH lesions. The study used immune gene expression, TCR sequencing and multiplex immunofluorescence to profile the immune contexture of lung adenocarcinoma precursors and invasive adenocarcinoma. Resected precursor lesions (AAH, AIS, MIA) and invasive adenocarcinomas were each compared against paired morphologically normal lung tissue. Sample size was based on specimen availability rather than a prior power calculation. The immune data were integrated with whole exome sequencing and methylation data obtained from the same cohort of nodules. In total, the cohort included under 60 patients with pulmonary nodules, all of whom underwent surgical resection. The TCR sequencing data were obtained from about 47 patients. The study reported that more than 85 samples were used for TCR sequencing. POLYSOLVER was used to infer Class I HLA alleles from exome data, while LOHHLA was used to detect allele-specific HLA loss.

Using the immunoSEQ hsTCRbeta Kit, TCR beta CDR3 regions were sequenced from DNA. The original pipeline was this. TCR sequencing data were analysed with the ImmunoSEQ Analyzer. T cell clonality was defined as 1 minus Pielou's evenness, calculated on productive rearrangements. T cell diversity was measured with the inverse Simpson index on productive templates. T cell density was expressed as TCR beta template counts normalized to usable DNA, with usable DNA estimated by amplifying and sequencing housekeeping genes. Two-sided Kruskal-Wallis tests were used to compare TCR metrics between histologic stages. TCRdb holds this immuneACCESS table with in-frame rearrangements only. Some clones are missing; in checked studies, unresolved V genes explain under half, and the rest has no known cause. That table gives V, J and clone size, and the DNA gave D and trimming. In this sample the table shows some 7,000 clones, 70% to 80% of which occur a single time. The top ten clones comprise about 7.8% of the sample.

Note on this clone: Which antigen it targets is not known. No base-level quality is on record; no much larger clone is a single base apart.

Patients underwent resection in Japan or China between the mid-2010s and the late 2010s. The histologic diagnosis of each case was independently confirmed on H&E slides by two lung cancer pathologists. Premalignant or tumor cells were enriched for nucleic acid extraction by macro-dissection performed after pathologic assessment. DNA was isolated from FFPE tissue using the AllPrep DNA/RNA FFPE Kit. The junction shows trimming of 7 bases on V and 3 bases on J, plus 9 bases between the germline ends. CDR1 and CDR2, per the germline V gene (reference sequence), are LNHDA and SQIVND. The CDR3 holds 12 amino acids from the cysteine to the phenylalanine. Only the CDR3 DNA is retained, 36 bases long and in frame from the first base. What the authors observed across the whole study: The findings were based on association rather than direct causation, and larger cohorts with long-term follow-up and longitudinal biopsies were deemed needed. The highest top T cell clone frequencies were observed in normal lung, and a progressive decrease in top T cell clone frequencies appeared to occur from AAH through AIS, MIA and invasive adenocarcinoma. KRAS-mutant nodules showed the highest T cell clonality compared with EGFR-mutant or double wild-type lesions. Because all patients were from Japan and China, applicability to Western populations was uncertain. The highest clonality was observed in normal lung, whereas higher T cell density and diversity but lower clonality appeared to be present in later-stage lesions.

The receptor was derived from a person aged 70 to 85 with lung adenocarcinoma. Rearrangement joined TRBV19 to TRBJ1-1, with the identity of the D gene unclear. The sample consisted of FFPE minimally invasive lung adenocarcinoma tissue. What the cell subset or site label conveys for this sample: micro-invasive lung adenocarcinoma (MIA). This receptor has the CDR3 CASKSTDTEAFF. The nucleotide sequence reads as follows: TGTGCCAGTAAGTCAACGGACACTGAAGCTTTCTTT. Extended through the reference TRBV19 and TRBJ1-1 proteins, this CDR3 yields the full variable domain: DGGITQSPKYLFRKEGQNVTLSCEQNLNHDAMYWYRQDPGQGLRLIYYSQIVNDFQKGDIAEGYSVSREKKESFPLTVTSAQKNPTAFYLCASKSTDTEAFFGQGTRLTVV.